Described below is a single TCR beta chain sequence and its context. Recovery among Cohort 3 donors was established by two negative PCRs, clearance, or symptom resolution. Germline CDR1 reads ENHRY; CDR2 reads SYGVKD. Germline trimming cut 4 bases from V and 0 bases from J; bases unmatched to any gene: 2. CDR3 length equals 14 residues. Repertoires were generated with immunoSEQ multiplex PCR, while TCRdb's copy carries only in-frame clones and drops some. The repertoire has over 200,000 clones, approximately 90% of them found once; the top ten carry roughly a sixth. The sample is drawn from a study of blood T cell repertoires in COVID-19.

The specimen was PBMCs or T cells enriched from blood (not recorded which). The source is a man aged 18-30 years who had recovered from COVID-19. This chain connects TRBV10-3 to TRBJ2-7; TRBD1 agrees at 8 bases. The CDR3 nucleotides are TGTGCCATCAGTGTAGACAGGGGCTCCTACGAGCAGTACTTC. Translating it yields CAISVDRGSYEQYF.